A single sample gave rise to the 10 T cell receptor beta chains below, sequenced in a study of cytomegalovirus exposure and HLA in healthy donors. In the PCR, 60 Vbeta and 13 Jbeta primers were used. The data were produced by immunoSEQ multiplex PCR, yet TCRdb's version contains in-frame clones alone and is incomplete. The table records about 90,000 clones, 65% to 80% of them present only once. The material sequenced was PBMCs. The receptors originated from a woman between 45 and 60 years old in good health and CMV-seropositive.

The rearrangement joins TRBV7-2 to TRBJ2-1, with TRBD2 matching over 12 bases. The ends lost 0 bases at V and 0 bases at J; junction bases unmatched: 12. The germline V gene has CDR1 SGHTA and CDR2 FQGNSA. The CDR3 is 21 amino acids. CDR3 nucleotides: TGTGCCAGCAGCTTAGCGCCAACTAGCGGGAGGTTGGGAAGCTCCTACAATGAGCAGTTCTTC. Its protein is CASSLAPTSGRLGSSYNEQFF. The entire variable domain, with the rest obtained from reference TRBV7-2 and TRBJ2-1, is as follows: GAGVSQSPSNKVTEKGKDVELRCDPISGHTALYWYRQSLGQGLEFLIYFQGNSAPDKSGLPSDRFSAERTGGSVSTLTIQRTQQEDSAVYLCASSLAPTSGRLGSSYNEQFFGPGTRLTVL.

The V gene is TRBV25-1, the J gene TRBJ2-7; D unresolved. The V end was cut by 6 bases, the J end by 0 bases, with 15 bases between. The germline V gene has CDR1 MGHDK and CDR2 SYGVNS. The CDR3 loop spans 15 amino acids. This CDR3 is CASSRQFLNSYEQYF. The CDR3 nucleotides read TGTGCCAGCAGCCGTCAGTTCCTCAACTCCTACGAGCAGTACTTC.

This sequence joins TRBV19 and TRBJ1-1; tentatively, D is TRBD1 (6 bases). The germline V and J ends were trimmed by 4 bases and 0 bases, with 9 bases remaining between them. The CDR3 covers 14 residues. Germline values: CDR1 LNHDA, CDR2 SQIVND (reference sequence). The CDR3 DNA sequence: TGTGCCAGTAGTACCGGACAGTTGAACACTGAAGCTTTCTTT. Translating gives CASSTGQLNTEAFF.

The J gene is TRBJ1-1, the V gene TRBV5-1, with 10 bases that match TRBD1. This CDR3 has 15 residues. Germline V CDR1 and CDR2: SGHRS, YFSETQ. With 0 bases clipped from V and 4 bases from J, the junction kept 3 bases outside the gene matches. The CDR3 loop reads CASSLGTGGSTEAFF. The CDR3 DNA follows: TGCGCCAGCAGCTTGGGGACAGGGGGGAGCACTGAAGCTTTCTTT.

This clone was seen a handful of times. The V gene is TRBV6-6, the J gene TRBJ2-7; D gene uncertain. The V gene's germline CDR1 is MNHNY and CDR2 SVGAGI (reference sequence). Trimming shortened V by 4 bases and J by 4 bases, and 8 bases separated the two germline ends. The CDR3 length is 12 residues. The CDR3 DNA sequence: TGTGCCAGCAGTTTGACTGGTTACGAGCAGTACTTC. Translated: CASSLTGYEQYF.

This chain uses TRBV19 with TRBJ1-1, with 9 bases fitting TRBD1. The CDR3 extends over 17 amino acids. Germline V gives CDR1 LNHDA, CDR2 SQIVND (reference sequence). V shed 5 bases and J 3 bases; nucleotides not matched to a gene: 13. CDR3 sequence: CASSRGTGRLVDTEAFF. In nucleotides, the CDR3 is TGTGCCAGTAGTCGAGGGACAGGGCGATTGGTGGACACTGAAGCTTTCTTT.

The gene calls are TRBV7-9 and TRBJ2-3; the D gene is possibly TRBD1 (6 bases). Germline-derived CDR1 and CDR2 are SEHNR and FQNEAQ (reference sequence). The CDR3 runs 13 residues. Trimming removed 5 bases at V and 11 bases at J, with 17 bases between. CDR3 nucleotides: TGTGCCAGCAGCACCCGCGACAGGTCGCGGCAGTATTTT. Translated, it gives CASSTRDRSRQYF.

The V gene is TRBV18, the J gene TRBJ2-1, with D possibly TRBD1 on 5 matching bases. CDR3 length: 16 residues. Germline-derived CDR1 and CDR2 are KGHSH and LQKENI. Between the trimmed V and J ends, which lost 4 bases and 7 bases, there was a span of 20 bases. The CDR3 sequence: CASSLGTGFVQNEQFF. CDR3 DNA: TGTGCCAGCTCACTAGGAACAGGTTTTGTCCAGAATGAGCAGTTCTTC.

J is TRBJ1-1 and V is TRBV7-8, with unresolved D. The CDR3 is 13 amino acids. The V and J ends lost 5 bases and 4 bases respectively, with 11 bases between them. Per the germline V gene, CDR1 is SGHVS and CDR2 is FQNEAQ. CDR3 in DNA: TGTGCCAGCAGCCTTGGAGAGGGCACTGAAGCTTTCTTT. Translated, it gives CASSLGEGTEAFF.

J is TRBJ2-2 and V is TRBV7-7; D not resolved. V lost 6 bases and J 0 bases, leaving 8 bases between the germline ends. The germline V gene has CDR1 SSHAT and CDR2 FNYEAQ (reference sequence). The CDR3 totals 14 residues. The CDR3: CASRRHPNTGELFF. The CDR3 nucleotides are TGTGCCAGCAGGCGGCATCCGAACACCGGGGAGCTGTTTTTT.